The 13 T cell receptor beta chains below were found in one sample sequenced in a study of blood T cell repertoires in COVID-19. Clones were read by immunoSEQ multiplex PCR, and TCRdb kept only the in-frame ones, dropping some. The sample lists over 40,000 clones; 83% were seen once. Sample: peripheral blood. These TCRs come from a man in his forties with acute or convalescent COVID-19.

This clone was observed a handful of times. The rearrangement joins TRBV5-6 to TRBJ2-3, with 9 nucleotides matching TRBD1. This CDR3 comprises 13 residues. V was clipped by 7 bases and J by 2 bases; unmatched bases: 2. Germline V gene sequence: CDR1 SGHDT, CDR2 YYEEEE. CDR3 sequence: CASSQGATDTQYF. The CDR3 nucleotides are TGTGCCAGCTCACAGGGGGCCACAGATACGCAGTATTTT. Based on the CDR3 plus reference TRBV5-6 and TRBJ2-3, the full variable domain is DAGVTQSPTHLIKTRGQQVTLRCSPKSGHDTVSWYQQALGQGPQFIFQYYEEEERQRGNFPDRFSGHQFPNYSSELNVNALLLGDSALYLCASSQGATDTQYFGPGTRLTVL.

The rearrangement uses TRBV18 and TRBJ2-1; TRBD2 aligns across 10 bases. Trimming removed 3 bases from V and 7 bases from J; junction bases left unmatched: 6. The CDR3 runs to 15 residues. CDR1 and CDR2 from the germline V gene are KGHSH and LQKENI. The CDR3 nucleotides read TGTGCCAGCTCACCGGGACTAGCGAGCATGAATGAGCAGTTCTTC. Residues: CASSPGLASMNEQFF.

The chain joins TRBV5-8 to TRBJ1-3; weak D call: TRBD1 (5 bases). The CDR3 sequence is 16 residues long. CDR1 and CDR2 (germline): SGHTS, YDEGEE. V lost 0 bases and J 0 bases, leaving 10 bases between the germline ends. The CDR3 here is CASSLAKGISGNTIYF. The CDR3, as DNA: TGTGCCAGCAGCTTGGCAAAGGGGATCTCTGGAAACACCATATATTTT.

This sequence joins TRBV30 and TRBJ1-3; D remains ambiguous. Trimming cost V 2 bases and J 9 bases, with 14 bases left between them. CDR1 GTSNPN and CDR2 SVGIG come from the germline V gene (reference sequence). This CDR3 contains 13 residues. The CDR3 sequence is CAWSLGLRGTIYF. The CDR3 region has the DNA TGTGCCTGGAGTTTAGGCCTGCGAGGCACCATATATTTT.

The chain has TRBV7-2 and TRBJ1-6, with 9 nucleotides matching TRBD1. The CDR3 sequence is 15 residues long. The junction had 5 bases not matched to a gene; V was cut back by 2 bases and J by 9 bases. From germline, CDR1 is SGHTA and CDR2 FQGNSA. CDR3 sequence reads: CASSLTQGASSPLHF. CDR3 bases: TGTGCCAGCAGCTTAACACAGGGGGCGAGTTCACCCCTCCACTTT.

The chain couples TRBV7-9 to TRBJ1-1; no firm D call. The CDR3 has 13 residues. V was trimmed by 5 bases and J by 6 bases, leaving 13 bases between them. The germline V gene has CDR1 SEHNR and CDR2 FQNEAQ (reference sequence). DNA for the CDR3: TGTGCCAGCAGCCCTAGCCACAATGCTGAAGCTTTCTTT. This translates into CASSPSHNAEAFF.

CDR3 bases: TGTGCCAGCAGTGTCGGGACCTACAATGAGCAGTTCTTC. This encodes CASSVGTYNEQFF. The rearrangement joins TRBV25-1 to TRBJ2-1; a weak D match, TRBD2 (5 bases). This CDR3 has 13 amino acids. V lost 4 bases and J 2 bases, leaving 6 bases between the germline ends. Germline V gene sequence: CDR1 MGHDK, CDR2 SYGVNS.

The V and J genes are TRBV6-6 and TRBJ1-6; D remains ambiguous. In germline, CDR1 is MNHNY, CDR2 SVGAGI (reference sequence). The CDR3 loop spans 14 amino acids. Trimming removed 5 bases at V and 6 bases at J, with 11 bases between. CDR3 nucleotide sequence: TGTGCCAGCAGTCCACGAACGGGTAATTCACCCCTCCACTTT. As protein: CASSPRTGNSPLHF.

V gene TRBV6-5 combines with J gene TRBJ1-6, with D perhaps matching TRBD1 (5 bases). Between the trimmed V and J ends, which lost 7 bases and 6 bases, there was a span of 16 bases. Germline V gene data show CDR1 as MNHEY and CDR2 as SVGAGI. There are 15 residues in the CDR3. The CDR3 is CASKGLLSGNSPLHF. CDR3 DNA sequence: TGTGCCAGCAAGGGACTCCTCTCGGGTAATTCACCCCTCCACTTT.

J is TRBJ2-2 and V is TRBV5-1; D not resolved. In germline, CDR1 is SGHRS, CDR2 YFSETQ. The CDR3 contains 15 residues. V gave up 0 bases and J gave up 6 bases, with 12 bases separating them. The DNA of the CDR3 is TGCGCCAGCAGCTTGGCCCCTAAAGGAGCCGGGGAGCTGTTTTTT. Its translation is CASSLAPKGAGELFF.

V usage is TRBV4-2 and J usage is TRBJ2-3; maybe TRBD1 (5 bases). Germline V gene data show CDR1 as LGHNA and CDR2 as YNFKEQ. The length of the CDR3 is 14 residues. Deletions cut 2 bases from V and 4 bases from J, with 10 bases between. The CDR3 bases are TGTGCCAGCAGCCAAAGGGGTTCGGCAGATACGCAGTATTTT. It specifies CASSQRGSADTQYF.

DNA for the CDR3: TGTGCCAGCAGTTACTTTGTCGGTCAGCCCCAGCATTTT. It codes for CASSYFVGQPQHF. V and J are TRBV6-5 and TRBJ1-5; D gene ambiguous. V was cut by 1 base and J by 6 bases, with 7 bases left in between. The CDR3 contains 13 residues. The germline V gene encodes CDR1 MNHEY and CDR2 SVGAGI.

The CDR3 sequence: CASSQASYTEAFF. DNA of the CDR3: TGTGCCAGCAGCCAAGCGAGCTACACTGAAGCTTTCTTT. V usage is TRBV3-1 (or the pseudogene TRBV3-2) and J usage is TRBJ1-1; no reliable D call. This CDR3 has 13 amino acids. CDR1 LGHDT and CDR2 YNNKEL come from the germline V gene (reference sequence). V dropped 1 base and J dropped 3 bases, with 6 bases sitting between them.